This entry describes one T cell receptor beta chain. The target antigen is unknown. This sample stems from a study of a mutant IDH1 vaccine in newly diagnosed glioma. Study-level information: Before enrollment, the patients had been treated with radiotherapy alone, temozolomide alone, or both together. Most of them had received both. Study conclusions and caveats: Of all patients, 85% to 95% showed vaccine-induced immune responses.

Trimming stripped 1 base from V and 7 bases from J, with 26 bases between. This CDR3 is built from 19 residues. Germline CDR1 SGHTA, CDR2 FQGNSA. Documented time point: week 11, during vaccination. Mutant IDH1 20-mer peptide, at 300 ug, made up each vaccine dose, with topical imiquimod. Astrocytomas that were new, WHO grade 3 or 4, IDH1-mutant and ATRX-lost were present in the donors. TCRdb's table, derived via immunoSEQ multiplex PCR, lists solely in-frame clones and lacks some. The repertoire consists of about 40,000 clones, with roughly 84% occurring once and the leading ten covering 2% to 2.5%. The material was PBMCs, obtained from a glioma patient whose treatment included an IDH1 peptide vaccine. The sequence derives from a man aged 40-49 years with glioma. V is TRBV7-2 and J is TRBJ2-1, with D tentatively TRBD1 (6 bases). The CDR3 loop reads CASSLVGGRLASWGNEQFF. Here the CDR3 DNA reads TGTGCCAGCAGCTTAGTAGGGGGACGATTAGCTTCTTGGGGGAATGAGCAGTTCTTC.